The T cell receptor beta chain described here comes from a study of blood T cell repertoires in COVID-19. About the study: Acute and convalescent COVID-19 specimens originated in the United States, Italy and Spain. T cells, B-cell-depleted T cells, or PBMCs supplied cDNA or gDNA.

Original processing notes: Cell counts per sample came from amplifying reference gene primers. Profiling relied on immunoSEQ multiplex PCR, and the TCRdb table lists in-frame clones only, not all of them. V, J and clone size are taken as reported in that table, and D and trimming were inferred from the DNA itself. This table has approximately 74,000 clones, approximately 86% appearing once. Trimming stripped 3 bases from V and 3 bases from J, with 12 bases between. CDR1 LGHDT and CDR2 YNNKEL come from the germline V gene (reference sequence). The CDR3 length is 15 residues. The specimen sequenced was peripheral blood. V gene TRBV3-1 (or the pseudogene TRBV3-2) combines with J gene TRBJ2-1, with D uncertain. The sequence came from a woman aged 60 to 75 with acute or convalescent COVID-19. CDR3 DNA: TGTGCCAGCAGCCAGGAAGACAATAGCTACAATGAGCAGTTCTTC. Translation gives CASSQEDNSYNEQFF.